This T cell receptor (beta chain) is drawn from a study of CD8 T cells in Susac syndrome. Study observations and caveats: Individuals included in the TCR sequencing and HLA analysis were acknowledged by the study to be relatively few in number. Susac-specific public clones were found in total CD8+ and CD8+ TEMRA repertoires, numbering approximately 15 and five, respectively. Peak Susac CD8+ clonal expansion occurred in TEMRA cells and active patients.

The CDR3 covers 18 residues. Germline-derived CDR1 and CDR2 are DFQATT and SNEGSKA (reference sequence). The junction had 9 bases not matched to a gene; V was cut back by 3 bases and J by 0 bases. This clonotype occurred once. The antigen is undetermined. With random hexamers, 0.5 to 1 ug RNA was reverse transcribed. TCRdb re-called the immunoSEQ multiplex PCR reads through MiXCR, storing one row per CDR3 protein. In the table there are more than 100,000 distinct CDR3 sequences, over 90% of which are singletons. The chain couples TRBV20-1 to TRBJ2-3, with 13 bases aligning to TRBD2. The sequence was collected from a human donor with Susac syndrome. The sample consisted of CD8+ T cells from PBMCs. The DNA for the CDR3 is TGCAGTGCTAGCTCGACTAGCGGGGGGTCCACTAGCACAGATACGCAGTATTTT. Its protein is CSASSTSGGSTSTDTQYF.